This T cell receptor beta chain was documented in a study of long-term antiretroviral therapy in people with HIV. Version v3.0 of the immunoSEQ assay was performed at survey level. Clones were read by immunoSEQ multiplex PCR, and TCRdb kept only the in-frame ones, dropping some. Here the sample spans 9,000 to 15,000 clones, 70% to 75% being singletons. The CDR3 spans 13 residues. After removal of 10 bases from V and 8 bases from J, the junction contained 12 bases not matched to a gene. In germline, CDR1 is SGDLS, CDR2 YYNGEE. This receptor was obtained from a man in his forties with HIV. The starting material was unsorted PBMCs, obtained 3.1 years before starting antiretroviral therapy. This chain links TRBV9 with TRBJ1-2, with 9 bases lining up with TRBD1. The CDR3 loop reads CASSGPGQGGYTF. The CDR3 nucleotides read TGTGCCTCGTCCGGACCGGGACAGGGCGGCTACACCTTC.